Reported below is one TCR beta chain. In the original workflow: Reference gene primer amplification gave estimated nucleated cell counts. Produced via immunoSEQ multiplex PCR; TCRdb's table is partial and in-frame only. The D gene and trimming were derived from the DNA, and the V and J assignments and clone size from that table. The table lists a few hundred thousand clones, around 83% of them singletons. This record belongs to a study of blood T cell repertoires in COVID-19. In the study overall: Both acute and convalescent COVID-19 samples were obtained from the United States, Italy and Spain. From T cells, B-cell-depleted T cells, or PBMCs came the material, which was cDNA or gDNA.

Trimming removed 3 bases from V and 10 bases from J, with 13 bases in between. This CDR3 contains 14 residues. Germline V gene sequence: CDR1 MNHEY, CDR2 SMNVEV (reference sequence). This sequence joins TRBV27 and TRBJ1-6; a possible D gene is TRBD1 (6 bases). The clonotype comes from an elderly man with acute or convalescent COVID-19. Specimen: peripheral blood. The CDR3 coding sequence is TGTGCCAGCAGTTTTAAAGACAGGAGGTCACCCCTCCACTTT. Its protein is CASSFKDRRSPLHF.